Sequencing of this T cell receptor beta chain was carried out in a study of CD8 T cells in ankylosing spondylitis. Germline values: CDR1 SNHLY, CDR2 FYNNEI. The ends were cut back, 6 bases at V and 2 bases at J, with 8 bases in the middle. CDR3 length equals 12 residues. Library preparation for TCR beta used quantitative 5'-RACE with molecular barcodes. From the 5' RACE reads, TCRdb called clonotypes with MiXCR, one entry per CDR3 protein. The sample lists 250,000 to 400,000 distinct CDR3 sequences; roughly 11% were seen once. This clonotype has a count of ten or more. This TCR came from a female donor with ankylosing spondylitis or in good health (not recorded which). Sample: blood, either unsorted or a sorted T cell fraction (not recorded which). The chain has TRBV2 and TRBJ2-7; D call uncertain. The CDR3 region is CASRDAAYEQYF. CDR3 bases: TGTGCCAGCAGGGACGCTGCCTACGAGCAGTACTTC.